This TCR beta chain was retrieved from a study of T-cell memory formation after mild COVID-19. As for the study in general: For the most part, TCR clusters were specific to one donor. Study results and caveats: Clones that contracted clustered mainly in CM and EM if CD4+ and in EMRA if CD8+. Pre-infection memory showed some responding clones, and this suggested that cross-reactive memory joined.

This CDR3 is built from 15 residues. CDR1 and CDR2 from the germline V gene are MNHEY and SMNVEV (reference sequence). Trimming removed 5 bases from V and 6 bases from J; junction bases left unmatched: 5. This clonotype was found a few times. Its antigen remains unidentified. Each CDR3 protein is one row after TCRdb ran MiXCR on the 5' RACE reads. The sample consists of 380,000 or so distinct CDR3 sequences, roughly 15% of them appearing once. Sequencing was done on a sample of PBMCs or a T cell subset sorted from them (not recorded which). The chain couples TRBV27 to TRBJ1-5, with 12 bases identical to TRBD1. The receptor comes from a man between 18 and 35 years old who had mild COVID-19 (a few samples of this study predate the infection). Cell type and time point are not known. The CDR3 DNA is TGTGCCAGCAGTCCGGGGACAGGGGGCGTTCAGCCCCAGCATTTT. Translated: CASSPGTGGVQPQHF.